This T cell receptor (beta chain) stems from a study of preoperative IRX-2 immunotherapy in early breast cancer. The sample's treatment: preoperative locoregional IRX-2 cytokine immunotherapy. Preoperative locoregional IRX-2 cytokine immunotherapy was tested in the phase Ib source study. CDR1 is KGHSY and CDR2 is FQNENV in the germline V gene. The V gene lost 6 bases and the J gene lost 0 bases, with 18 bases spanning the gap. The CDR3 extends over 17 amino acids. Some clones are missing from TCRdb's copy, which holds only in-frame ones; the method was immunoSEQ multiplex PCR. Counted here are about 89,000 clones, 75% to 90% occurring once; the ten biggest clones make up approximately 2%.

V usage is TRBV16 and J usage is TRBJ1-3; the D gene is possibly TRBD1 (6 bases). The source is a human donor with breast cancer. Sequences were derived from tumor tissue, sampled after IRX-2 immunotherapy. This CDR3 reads CASSFGPGGFSGNTIYF. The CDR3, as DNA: TGTGCCAGCAGTTTTGGGCCGGGGGGCTTCTCTGGAAACACCATATATTTT. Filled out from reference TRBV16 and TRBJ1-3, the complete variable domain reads GEEVAQTPKHLVRGEGQKAKLYCAPIKGHSYVFWYQQVLKNEFKFLISFQNENVFDETGMPKERFSAKCLPNSPCSLEIQATKLEDSAVYFCASSFGPGGFSGNTIYFGEGSWLTVV.